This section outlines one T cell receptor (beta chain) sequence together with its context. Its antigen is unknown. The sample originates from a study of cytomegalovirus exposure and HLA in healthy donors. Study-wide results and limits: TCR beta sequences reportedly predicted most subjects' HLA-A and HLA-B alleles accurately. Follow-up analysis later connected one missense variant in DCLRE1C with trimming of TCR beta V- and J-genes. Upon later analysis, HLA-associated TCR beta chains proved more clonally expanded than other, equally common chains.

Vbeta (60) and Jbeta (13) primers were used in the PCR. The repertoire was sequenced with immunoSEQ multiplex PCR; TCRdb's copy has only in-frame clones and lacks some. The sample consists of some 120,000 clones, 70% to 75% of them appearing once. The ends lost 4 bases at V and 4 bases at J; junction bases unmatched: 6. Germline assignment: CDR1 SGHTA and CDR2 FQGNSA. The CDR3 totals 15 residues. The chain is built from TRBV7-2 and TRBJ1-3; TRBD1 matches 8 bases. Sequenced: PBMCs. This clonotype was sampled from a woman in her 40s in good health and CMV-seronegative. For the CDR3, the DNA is TGTGCCAGCAGCTCTGGACAGGGACACGGAAACACCATATATTTT. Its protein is CASSSGQGHGNTIYF. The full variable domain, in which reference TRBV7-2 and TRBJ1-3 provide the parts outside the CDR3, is GAGVSQSPSNKVTEKGKDVELRCDPISGHTALYWYRQSLGQGLEFLIYFQGNSAPDKSGLPSDRFSAERTGGSVSTLTIQRTQQEDSAVYLCASSSGQGHGNTIYFGEGSWLTVV.